This entry describes one T cell receptor (beta chain). The data were obtained in a study of OX40 agonist ivuxolimab in advanced cancers. Profiled with immunoSEQ multiplex PCR; TCRdb holds only in-frame clones, not every one. The data show 70,000 to 80,000 clones, over 90% seen once. The sequence was obtained from an adult with an advanced solid tumor such as melanoma, head and neck, liver or kidney cancer. Sequencing used CD4+ or CD8+ T cells sorted from blood, obtained in a trial of the OX40 agonist ivuxolimab.

For the CDR3, the DNA is TGTGCCAGCAGCTTGGCACAGGGCCCCGATACGCAGTATTTT. Its translation: CASSLAQGPDTQYF. This chain joins TRBV5-8 and TRBJ2-3; weak D call: TRBD1 (6 bases). Germline V CDR1 and CDR2: SGHTS, YDEGEE. There are 14 residues in the CDR3. V lost 0 bases and J lost 6, with 11 bases in between.